This T cell receptor (beta chain) originates from a study of T-cell memory formation after mild COVID-19. Looking at the study overall: Clusters of TCRs were largely donor specific. Study-wide results and caveats: Some clones that responded turned up in pre-infection memory, which suggests that cross-reactive memory joined in. Proof of SARS-CoV-2 specificity was absent for the second-wave clones that crested on day 37.

Comments on this clonotype: Its antigen is unknown.

Constant-segment-primed 5'RACE gave TCR alpha and TCR beta cDNA libraries with sample barcodes and UMIs. TCRdb called the 5' RACE reads again in MiXCR, with one record for every CDR3 protein. The table includes around 190,000 distinct CDR3 sequences, less than 20% detected once. Germline values: CDR1 LGHNA, CDR2 YSLEER. V was clipped by 4 bases and J by 6 bases; unmatched bases: 11. The CDR3 runs to 15 residues. The chain links TRBV4-3 to TRBJ2-7; 8 bases map to TRBD1. The sequence derives from a young man who had mild COVID-19 (a few samples of this study predate the infection). Cell type and time point are not known. What was sequenced was PBMCs or a T cell subset sorted from them (not recorded which). The CDR3 coding sequence is TGCGCCAGCAGCCTCCAGGACAGGGCCCTCCTCGAGCAGTACGTC. Its protein is CASSLQDRALLEQYV.